This T cell receptor beta chain was sequenced in a study of post-analysis software for immune sequencing data. The overall study: Multiple sclerosis in the patients followed relapsing-remitting, secondary progressive and progressive-relapsing courses. The study, taken as a whole, reports: Controls significantly exceeded multiple sclerosis patients in normalized Chao1 diversity. Compared with controls, patients had more of about five TRBV segments, including TRBV5-6, TRBV5-1 and TRBV20-1. Samples from one preparation batch, clustered by F measure, grouped strongly together.

Germline lookup yields CDR1 DFQATT and CDR2 SNEGSKA (reference sequence). The CDR3 covers 15 residues. Trimming stripped 2 bases from V and 4 bases from J, with 15 bases between. A note on this clonotype: The antigen is not known.

Sequencing libraries made from TCR beta cDNA carried unique molecular identifiers. The source material, about 0.9 to 11 million T cells, gave rise to 450,000 to 550,000 cDNA molecules. From the PCR reads, TCRdb called clonotypes with MiXCR, one entry per CDR3 protein. The sample shows approximately 570,000 distinct CDR3 sequences, 40% to 50% of them seen only once. The TCR was taken from a girl between 5 and 17 years old with multiple sclerosis. The chain is built from TRBV20-1 and TRBJ1-5, with D possibly matching TRBD1 (5 bases). Sequencing input: blood. In nucleotides, the CDR3 is TGCAGTGCTAGACCTAGTCAGGGCGTGAATCAGCCCCAGCATTTT. Amino acids: CSARPSQGVNQPQHF.